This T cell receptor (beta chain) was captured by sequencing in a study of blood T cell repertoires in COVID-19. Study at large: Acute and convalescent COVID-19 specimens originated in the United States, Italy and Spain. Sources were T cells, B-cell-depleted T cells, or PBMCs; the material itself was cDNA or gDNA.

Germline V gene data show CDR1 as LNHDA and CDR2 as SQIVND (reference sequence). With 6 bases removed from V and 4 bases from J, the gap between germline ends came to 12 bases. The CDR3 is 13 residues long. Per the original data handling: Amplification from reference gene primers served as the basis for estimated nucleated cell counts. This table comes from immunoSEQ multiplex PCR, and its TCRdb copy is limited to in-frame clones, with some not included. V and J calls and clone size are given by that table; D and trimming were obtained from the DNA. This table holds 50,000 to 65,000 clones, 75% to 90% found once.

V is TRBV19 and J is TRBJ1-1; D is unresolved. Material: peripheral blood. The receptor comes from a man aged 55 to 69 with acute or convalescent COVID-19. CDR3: CASRHGDGTEAFF. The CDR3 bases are TGTGCCAGTAGACACGGGGATGGCACTGAAGCTTTCTTT.